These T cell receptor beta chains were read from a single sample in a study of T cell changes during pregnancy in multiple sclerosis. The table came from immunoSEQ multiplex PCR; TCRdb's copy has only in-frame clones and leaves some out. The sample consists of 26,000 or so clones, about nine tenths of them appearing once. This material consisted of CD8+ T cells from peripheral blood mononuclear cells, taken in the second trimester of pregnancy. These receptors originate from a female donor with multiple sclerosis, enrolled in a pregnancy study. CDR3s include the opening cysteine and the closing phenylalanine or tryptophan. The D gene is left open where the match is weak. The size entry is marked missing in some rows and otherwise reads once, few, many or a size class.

CDR3nt: TGTGCCAGCAGACGGACAGGGGCCAACACCGGGGAGCTGTTTTTT
CDR3aa: CASRRTGANTGELFF
v_gene: TRBV28
j_gene: TRBJ2-2
d_gene: TRBD1
abundance: .

CDR3nt: TGTGCCAGCAGTTACGTGGAGACCGGGGAGCTGTTTTTT
CDR3aa: CASSYVETGELFF
v_gene: TRBV6-5
j_gene: TRBJ2-2
d_gene: .
abundance: .

CDR3nt: TGTGCCAGCAGTCAGGATATCAATCAGCCCCAGCATTTT
CDR3aa: CASSQDINQPQHF
v_gene: TRBV7-9
j_gene: TRBJ1-5
d_gene: .
abundance: .

CDR3nt: TGCGCCAGCAGCCAAGACGCGGGAGGGAACACTGAAGCTTTCTTT
CDR3aa: CASSQDAGGNTEAFF
v_gene: TRBV4-1
j_gene: TRBJ1-1
d_gene: .
abundance: .

CDR3nt: TGTGCCAGCAGCCCCTTCGCCTACAATGAGCAGTTCTTC
CDR3aa: CASSPFAYNEQFF
v_gene: TRBV7-9
j_gene: TRBJ2-1
d_gene: .
abundance: .

CDR3nt: TGTGCCAGCAGCTTAGGTGAGACAGCCTACACTGAAGCTTTCTTT
CDR3aa: CASSLGETAYTEAFF
v_gene: TRBV11-2
j_gene: TRBJ1-1
d_gene: .
abundance: .

CDR3nt: TGTGCCAGCAGAGACTCCGGCTTTAGGGCTTTCTTT
CDR3aa: CASRDSGFRAFF
v_gene: TRBV7-9
j_gene: TRBJ1-1
d_gene: .
abundance: .

CDR3nt: TGTGCCAGCAGTTTAATGCTAGCGGGGGGGATAAACACAGATACGCAGTATTTT
CDR3aa: CASSLMLAGGINTDTQYF
v_gene: TRBV27
j_gene: TRBJ2-3
d_gene: TRBD2
abundance: .

CDR3nt: TGTGCCAGCAGCTTAGCATGGGGAGACGAGCCCCAGCATTTT
CDR3aa: CASSLAWGDEPQHF
v_gene: TRBV7-8
j_gene: TRBJ1-5
d_gene: .
abundance: .

CDR3nt: TGTGCCAGCAGTTCCGGGACTTCCACCCAAACTAACTATGGCTACACCTTC
CDR3aa: CASSSGTSTQTNYGYTF
v_gene: TRBV28
j_gene: TRBJ1-2
d_gene: .
abundance: .

CDR3nt: TGTGCCAGTAGAGGGGACAGGGTACCGGGAGAGACCCAGTACTTC
CDR3aa: CASRGDRVPGETQYF
v_gene: TRBV19
j_gene: TRBJ2-5
d_gene: TRBD1
abundance: once

CDR3nt: TGTGCCAGCAGTGAAGAGGGACAGGGGGCAGATACGCAGTATTTT
CDR3aa: CASSEEGQGADTQYF
v_gene: TRBV6-4
j_gene: TRBJ2-3
d_gene: TRBD1
abundance: .

CDR3nt: TGTGCCAGCACTATTCGGGTGACTAGCATCCCCTACGAGCAGTACTTC
CDR3aa: CASTIRVTSIPYEQYF
v_gene: TRBV7-2
j_gene: TRBJ2-7
d_gene: TRBD2
abundance: .

CDR3nt: TGTGCCAGCAGTGTGGGACAGGGGGCAGATTCACCCCTCCACTTT
CDR3aa: CASSVGQGADSPLHF
v_gene: TRBV27
j_gene: TRBJ1-6
d_gene: TRBD1
abundance: .

CDR3nt: TGCGCCAGCAGCCAAGATCCCGCCGGAGCTTTCTATGGCTACACCTTC
CDR3aa: CASSQDPAGAFYGYTF
v_gene: TRBV4-3
j_gene: TRBJ1-2
d_gene: .
abundance: .

CDR3nt: TGTGCCAGCAGCTTAGGCCCGGGACTTGGGGAAGAGACCCAGTACTTC
CDR3aa: CASSLGPGLGEETQYF
v_gene: TRBV7-9
j_gene: TRBJ2-5
d_gene: .
abundance: .

CDR3nt: TGTGCCAGCAGTGACTCGCAGGGGGCAGATACGCAGTATTTT
CDR3aa: CASSDSQGADTQYF
v_gene: TRBV6-4
j_gene: TRBJ2-3
d_gene: TRBD1
abundance: .

CDR3nt: TGCGCCAGCAGTCCCTTTCTGGGCGGGGGTAACACTGAAGCTTTCTTT
CDR3aa: CASSPFLGGGNTEAFF
v_gene: TRBV23-1
j_gene: TRBJ1-1
d_gene: .
abundance: .

CDR3nt: TGTGCCAGCAGTTTAGGGCCTTCACCCCTCCACTTT
CDR3aa: CASSLGPSPLHF
v_gene: TRBV27
j_gene: TRBJ1-6
d_gene: .
abundance: .

CDR3nt: TGTGCCAGTAGTATTGACGGGTATAACTATGGCTACACCTTC
CDR3aa: CASSIDGYNYGYTF
v_gene: TRBV19
j_gene: TRBJ1-2
d_gene: .
abundance: few

CDR3nt: TGCGCCAGCAGCCAAGATCCTAGCGGGGGGGCCGGGGAGCTGTTTTTT
CDR3aa: CASSQDPSGGAGELFF
v_gene: TRBV4-3
j_gene: TRBJ2-2
d_gene: TRBD2
abundance: few

CDR3nt: TGCGCCAGCAGCCGGACTGGCACCTACGAGCAGTACTTC
CDR3aa: CASSRTGTYEQYF
v_gene: TRBV4-1
j_gene: TRBJ2-7
d_gene: .
abundance: .